These 8 T cell receptor beta chains came from one sample sequenced in a study of PD-L1 blockade in urothelial cancer. Time point indicated: peripheral blood 6 weeks after treatment start. Repertoires were generated with immunoSEQ multiplex PCR, while TCRdb's copy carries only in-frame clones and drops some. The sample records around 66,000 clones, around nine tenths being singletons. Sequenced here: PBMCs, sampled around atezolizumab (anti-PD-L1) treatment. The receptors were gathered from a man in his fifties or sixties with urothelial cancer.

This clone occurred a few times. The chain employs TRBV19 and TRBJ2-1, with D possibly matching TRBD1 (5 bases). Germline CDR1 LNHDA, CDR2 SQIVND (reference sequence). The CDR3 consists of 11 residues. V gave up 3 bases and J gave up 13 bases, with 10 bases separating them. The CDR3 here is CASSMQGFQFF. The CDR3 nucleotides read TGTGCCAGTAGTATGCAGGGTTTTCAGTTCTTC.

CDR3 DNA: TGCGCCAGCGGCGACGGACAGGGGACCTACAATGAGCAGTTCTTC. Translated: CASGDGQGTYNEQFF. The chain is built from TRBV10-2 and TRBJ2-1; 9 positions agree with TRBD1. V was clipped by 8 bases and J by 2 bases; unmatched bases: 7. The CDR3 extends over 15 amino acids. Looked up from germline, CDR1 is WSHSY and CDR2 is SAAADI.

V usage is TRBV7-8 and J usage is TRBJ2-7, with a weak D call TRBD2 (5 bases). Germline V gene data show CDR1 as SGHVS and CDR2 as FQNEAQ. The V gene lost 11 bases and the J gene lost 7 bases, with 21 bases spanning the gap. CDR3 length: 13 amino acids. The CDR3 DNA follows: TGTGCCTCACGGCCCTTATTAAGAGGGGAGCAGTACTTC. Translated: CASRPLLRGEQYF.

The chain carries TRBV6-5 and TRBJ2-2; 8 bases fit TRBD2. V lost 7 bases, J lost 7 bases, and 8 bases stayed unmatched. Germline-derived CDR1 and CDR2 are MNHEY and SVGAGI. The CDR3 contains 14 residues. The CDR3 DNA sequence: TGTGCCAGCACCTACCCCGGGGGGGACGGGGAGCTGTTTTTT. It specifies CASTYPGGDGELFF.

The gene calls are TRBV11-2 and TRBJ1-2, with no clear D. V was pared by 4 bases and J by 8 bases, with 17 bases between. The length of the CDR3 is 14 residues. Germline V CDR1 and CDR2: SGHAT, FQNNGV. CDR3 protein: CASSSTLRSRGYTF. CDR3 nucleotides: TGTGCCAGCAGCTCGACCCTCCGGTCTAGGGGCTACACCTTC.

J is TRBJ2-7 and V is TRBV11-2, with D possibly matching TRBD2 (6 bases). The CDR3 length is 14 residues. CDR1 SGHAT and CDR2 FQNNGV come from the germline V gene. Deletions cut 2 bases from V and 1 base from J, with 9 bases between. The CDR3 loop reads CASSLTAGSYEQYF. The CDR3 coding sequence is TGTGCCAGCAGCTTAACGGCGGGATCCTACGAGCAGTACTTC.

The chain couples TRBV18 to TRBJ2-5; 10 bases agree with TRBD1. This CDR3 spans 16 amino acids. The ends lost 2 bases at V and 5 bases at J; junction bases unmatched: 8. Germline V gene sequence: CDR1 KGHSH, CDR2 LQKENI. In DNA, the CDR3 is TGTGCCAGCTCACCAAACCGGGACAGGGGTTACGAGACCCAGTACTTC. It translates to CASSPNRDRGYETQYF.

V and J are TRBV9 and TRBJ2-7; 9 bases map to TRBD2. This CDR3 has 15 amino acids. With 2 bases clipped from V and 2 bases from J, the junction kept 5 bases outside the gene matches. Germline CDR1 SGDLS, CDR2 YYNGEE. CDR3 sequence (DNA): TGTGCCAGCAGCGTCAGCAGCGGGGGGCCCTACGAGCAGTACTTC. Amino acids: CASSVSSGGPYEQYF.